This is a list of T cell receptor beta chains from one sample in a study of cytomegalovirus exposure and HLA in healthy donors. Produced via immunoSEQ multiplex PCR; TCRdb's table is partial and in-frame only. The sample records 150,000 to 200,000 clones, 65% to 70% being singletons. The specimen sequenced was PBMCs. The source of these receptors is a woman aged 18 to 35 in good health and CMV-seropositive. CDR3s include the opening cysteine and the closing phenylalanine or tryptophan. The D gene is left open where the match is weak. Where a row states a size, it is once, few, many or the class of an expanded clone; other rows omit it.

>TRBV5-1|TRBJ2-3|.|TRBD2
CASSRGLAGYTDTQYF
TGCGCCAGCAGCAGGGGACTAGCAGGGTACACAGATACGCAGTATTTT
>TRBV15|TRBJ2-5|.|.
CATSRAPVRSGETQYF
TGTGCCACCAGCAGAGCGCCAGTTAGGTCAGGAGAGACCCAGTACTTC
>TRBV10-3|TRBJ2-1|.|.
CAISRLGENQNEQFF
TGTGCCATCAGTAGGCTAGGGGAAAATCAGAATGAGCAGTTCTTC
>TRBV27|TRBJ2-1|once|TRBD2
CASSLRTSGSSYNEQFF
TGTGCCAGCAGTTTACGAACTAGCGGGAGCTCCTACAATGAGCAGTTCTTC
>TRBV7-8|TRBJ1-4|.|.
CASSFNSAGKLFF
TGTGCCAGCAGCTTCAACAGCGCGGGAAAACTGTTTTTT
>TRBV7-2|TRBJ2-7|once|.
CASSFAGGPSYEQYF
TGTGCCAGCAGCTTTGCCGGGGGACCTTCCTACGAGCAGTACTTC
>TRBV6-5|TRBJ2-1|.|TRBD2
CASSYSHWGGEQFF
TGTGCCAGCAGTTACTCCCACTGGGGGGGTGAGCAGTTCTTC
>TRBV30|TRBJ2-1|.|.
CAWSVGAGNEQFF
TGTGCCTGGAGTGTAGGGGCAGGGAATGAGCAGTTCTTC
>TRBV2|TRBJ1-4|few|.
CASSAQAGTNEKLFF
TGTGCCAGCAGTGCCCAGGCAGGGACTAATGAAAAACTGTTTTTT
>TRBV14|TRBJ2-1|few|.
CASSPARVTEQFF
TGTGCCAGCAGCCCAGCGCGGGTGACTGAGCAGTTCTTC
>TRBV28|TRBJ1-5|.|.
CASSLYADHSNQPQHF
TGTGCCAGCAGTTTATATGCAGATCATAGCAATCAGCCCCAGCATTTT
>TRBV6-4|TRBJ2-3|.|TRBD1
CASSGQGRTDTQYF
TGTGCCAGCAGTGGACAGGGTCGGACAGATACGCAGTATTTT
>TRBV18|TRBJ2-2|.|TRBD2
CASSPGGAMVRELFF
TGTGCCAGCTCACCGGGAGGGGCGATGGTCCGGGAGCTGTTTTTT
>TRBV6-6|TRBJ2-5|few|.
CASSYPRRGEQYF
TGTGCCAGCAGTTACCCGCGCCGGGGAGAGCAGTACTTC
>TRBV30|TRBJ2-7|.|TRBD2
CAWNPSRTSGTSYGQYF
TGTGCCTGGAACCCCTCTAGGACTAGCGGCACCTCCTACGGGCAGTACTTC
>TRBV7-9|TRBJ2-7|.|.
CASSSTGPFTPYEQYF
TGTGCCAGCAGCTCTACAGGGCCTTTTACCCCATACGAGCAGTACTTC
>TRBV29-1|TRBJ2-5|.|TRBD1
CSANRDRGETQYF
TGCAGCGCCAACCGGGACAGGGGAGAGACCCAGTACTTC
>TRBV25-1|TRBJ1-2|.|TRBD1
CASRGTDIYGYTF
TGTGCCAGCCGGGGGACAGATATCTATGGCTACACCTTC
>TRBV7-3|TRBJ2-2|.|TRBD1
CASSKTGGGYTGELFF
TGTGCCAGCAGCAAAACAGGGGGCGGTTACACCGGGGAGCTGTTTTTT
>TRBV11-2|TRBJ2-1|.|TRBD1
CASSWGQGIPNEQFF
TGTGCCAGCAGCTGGGGACAGGGCATCCCCAATGAGCAGTTCTTC
>TRBV18|TRBJ2-5|.|.
CASSPRGLLFQETQYF
TGTGCCAGCTCACCCCGGGGACTTCTGTTTCAAGAGACCCAGTACTTC
>TRBV27|TRBJ2-7|few|.
CASSLTDSLGVYEQYF
TGTGCCAGCAGTTTGACGGACAGTCTAGGGGTCTACGAGCAGTACTTC
>TRBV28|TRBJ2-7|few|TRBD1
CASKGAGAGEQYF
TGTGCCAGCAAGGGGGCAGGGGCTGGCGAGCAGTACTTC
>TRBV11-1|TRBJ2-3|.|.
CASSKNRDTQYF
TGTGCCAGCAGCAAGAACAGGGATACGCAGTATTTT
>TRBV6-5|TRBJ1-1|.|.
CASSYSNTGTEAFF
TGTGCCAGCAGTTACTCTAATACCGGGACTGAAGCTTTCTTT
>TRBV6-1|TRBJ1-5|.|TRBD1
CASSEGPRGHQPQHF
TGTGCCAGCAGTGAAGGGCCAAGGGGGCATCAGCCCCAGCATTTT
>TRBV18|TRBJ1-3|.|TRBD1
CASSLSLGQFSGNTIYF
TGTGCCAGCTCACTGAGCCTGGGACAGTTCTCTGGAAACACCATATATTTT
>TRBV19|TRBJ1-5|few|.
CASSIRGGQPQHF
TGTGCCAGTAGTATAAGGGGAGGCCAGCCCCAGCATTTT
>TRBV27|TRBJ2-1|.|TRBD2
CASSLSPAGGSVEQFF
TGTGCCAGCAGTTTATCGCCAGCGGGAGGCTCGGTGGAGCAGTTCTTC
>TRBV9|TRBJ1-1|.|.
CASGPGHSGTEAFF
TGTGCCAGCGGACCGGGACACAGCGGCACTGAAGCTTTCTTT
>TRBV4-2|TRBJ2-1|.|TRBD2
CASSQTISGSYNEQFF
TGTGCCAGCAGCCAAACTATTAGCGGGAGTTACAATGAGCAGTTCTTC
>TRBV4-1|TRBJ1-2|.|.
CASSQVVGLPPGYTF
TGCGCCAGCAGCCAAGTGGTGGGACTTCCCCCGGGCTACACCTTC
>TRBV7-7|TRBJ1-1|once|.
CASSPRGARGNTEAFF
TGTGCTAGCAGCCCCCGGGGGGCAAGGGGAAACACTGAAGCTTTCTTT
>TRBV14|TRBJ2-5|.|.
CASSHRAGGYQETQYF
TGTGCCAGCAGCCATCGGGCAGGGGGGTACCAAGAGACCCAGTACTTC
>TRBV7-6|TRBJ2-7|few|TRBD1
CASSLNPDRPYEQYF
TGTGCCAGCAGCTTAAACCCGGACAGGCCCTACGAGCAGTACTTC
>TRBV12-5|TRBJ1-4|.|.
CASGFSRGLREKLFF
TGTGCTAGTGGTTTTTCGCGGGGATTGAGAGAAAAACTGTTTTTT